The rows below give T cell receptor beta chains drawn from one sample of a study of T-cell memory formation after mild COVID-19. TCRdb passed the 5' RACE reads through MiXCR, listing each CDR3 protein once. The sample carries roughly 200,000 distinct CDR3 sequences, around 15% recorded once. The sequenced material came from PBMCs or a T cell subset sorted from them (not recorded which). The source of these receptors is an adult woman who had mild COVID-19 (a few samples of this study predate the infection). Cell type and time point are not known. The CDR3 runs from the conserved cysteine through the conserved F or W. Each record gives: D gene, clone size, J gene, V gene, CDR3 DNA, CDR3 protein. D genes are given only for firm matches. Clone size, where shown, is once, few, many, or a class for clones that have expanded.

d_gene: TRBD1; abundance: .; j_gene: TRBJ1-5; v_gene: TRBV5-1; CDR3nt: TGCGCCAGCAGCCAGCTACCGACAGGGGTAGGGGGTCAGCCCCAGCATTTT; CDR3aa: CASSQLPTGVGGQPQHF
d_gene: .; abundance: .; j_gene: TRBJ1-2; v_gene: TRBV12-3/TRBV12-4; CDR3nt: TGTGCCAGCAGTTTAAGTGGTGGCTACACCTTC; CDR3aa: CASSLSGGYTF
d_gene: .; abundance: few; j_gene: TRBJ2-7; v_gene: TRBV12-3/TRBV12-4; CDR3nt: TGTGCCAGCAGGCTACGGACAGCCTCCTACGAGCAGTACTTC; CDR3aa: CASRLRTASYEQYF
d_gene: .; abundance: .; j_gene: TRBJ1-1; v_gene: TRBV6-2/TRBV6-3; CDR3nt: TGTGCCAGCAGTTACTCTAGGACACTGAACACTGAAGCTTTCTTT; CDR3aa: CASSYSRTLNTEAFF
d_gene: TRBD1; abundance: many; j_gene: TRBJ2-2; v_gene: TRBV7-8; CDR3nt: TGTGCCAGCAGCTTGACAGGGATGGACACCGGGGAGCTGTTTTTT; CDR3aa: CASSLTGMDTGELFF
d_gene: .; abundance: .; j_gene: TRBJ2-5; v_gene: TRBV7-8; CDR3nt: TGTGCCAGCAGCTCGGCCCGACAACCCGGGAAGACCCAGTACTTC; CDR3aa: CASSSARQPGKTQYF
d_gene: .; abundance: few; j_gene: TRBJ2-3; v_gene: TRBV10-2; CDR3nt: TGCGCCAGCAGATGGGGGAGTACGGATACGCAGTATTTT; CDR3aa: CASRWGSTDTQYF
d_gene: TRBD1; abundance: few; j_gene: TRBJ1-1; v_gene: TRBV5-1; CDR3nt: TGCGCCAGCACGGGACAGATGAACACTGAAGCTTTCTTT; CDR3aa: CASTGQMNTEAFF
d_gene: .; abundance: few; j_gene: TRBJ2-5; v_gene: TRBV18; CDR3nt: TGTGCCAGCTCACCCATGTACCAAGAGACCCAGTACTTC; CDR3aa: CASSPMYQETQYF
d_gene: TRBD2; abundance: .; j_gene: TRBJ2-3; v_gene: TRBV10-3; CDR3nt: TGTGCCATCAGTGAGGGGCGGGGGACGCAGTATTTT; CDR3aa: CAISEGRGTQYF
d_gene: TRBD1; abundance: .; j_gene: TRBJ1-1; v_gene: TRBV3-1; CDR3nt: TGTGCCAGCAGCCGACGGACAGGCATGAACACTGAAGCTTTCTTT; CDR3aa: CASSRRTGMNTEAFF
d_gene: TRBD2; abundance: .; j_gene: TRBJ2-1; v_gene: TRBV12-3/TRBV12-4; CDR3nt: TGTGCCAGCAGTTTGCGGGAGTCCTACAATGAGCAGTTCTTC; CDR3aa: CASSLRESYNEQFF
d_gene: .; abundance: .; j_gene: TRBJ1-3; v_gene: TRBV20-1; CDR3nt: TGCAGTGCTAGGCAGAAAAACTCTGGAAACACCATATATTTT; CDR3aa: CSARQKNSGNTIYF
d_gene: .; abundance: once; j_gene: TRBJ2-4; v_gene: TRBV6-5; CDR3nt: TGTGCCAGCAGCCAAAACAGGAACATTCAGTACTTC; CDR3aa: CASSQNRNIQYF
d_gene: TRBD1; abundance: few; j_gene: TRBJ2-3; v_gene: TRBV7-9; CDR3nt: TGTGCCAGCAGCCCCGGGACAGACTTCACAGATACGCAGTATTTT; CDR3aa: CASSPGTDFTDTQYF
d_gene: TRBD1; abundance: few; j_gene: TRBJ1-1; v_gene: TRBV9; CDR3nt: TGTGCCAGCAGCCCCTGGACAGGTCGTGAAGCTTTCTTT; CDR3aa: CASSPWTGREAFF
d_gene: TRBD2; abundance: few; j_gene: TRBJ2-5; v_gene: TRBV7-2; CDR3nt: TGTGCCAGCAGCTTAGGTATCGGGGGGGGCCAAGAGACCCAGTACTTC; CDR3aa: CASSLGIGGGQETQYF
d_gene: .; abundance: few; j_gene: TRBJ1-2; v_gene: TRBV9; CDR3nt: TGTGCCAGCAGCGTAGATGAGGGGATGGGAGGCTACACCTTC; CDR3aa: CASSVDEGMGGYTF
d_gene: .; abundance: few; j_gene: TRBJ1-2; v_gene: TRBV9; CDR3nt: TGTGCCAGCAGCGAGCAGCCCCGGTGGCCGACGGGGGGCTACACCTTC; CDR3aa: CASSEQPRWPTGGYTF
d_gene: .; abundance: .; j_gene: TRBJ1-6; v_gene: TRBV7-9; CDR3nt: TGTGCCAGCAGCCGAGTGGATTCACCCCTCCACTTT; CDR3aa: CASSRVDSPLHF
d_gene: .; abundance: few; j_gene: TRBJ1-2; v_gene: TRBV7-2; CDR3nt: TGTGCCAGCAGTTACATGGCCCAGGCCGACTATGGCTACACCTTC; CDR3aa: CASSYMAQADYGYTF
d_gene: .; abundance: .; j_gene: TRBJ1-5; v_gene: TRBV2; CDR3nt: TGTGCCAGCAGTGTACAGGGTCCTGGGGTGAATCAGCCCCAGCATTTT; CDR3aa: CASSVQGPGVNQPQHF
d_gene: TRBD2; abundance: .; j_gene: TRBJ2-1; v_gene: TRBV6-5; CDR3nt: TGTGCCAGCAGTTACCTAGCGGGAGTAACCTACAATGAGCAGTTCTTC; CDR3aa: CASSYLAGVTYNEQFF
d_gene: .; abundance: .; j_gene: TRBJ2-3; v_gene: TRBV6-5; CDR3nt: TGTGCCAGCAGATCCCGACATGACTCAGATACGCAGTATTTT; CDR3aa: CASRSRHDSDTQYF
d_gene: TRBD2; abundance: .; j_gene: TRBJ2-7; v_gene: TRBV7-9; CDR3nt: TGTGCCAGCAGCCCCATAGCGGGACCCCCGGCCTCGACCTACGAGCAGTACTTC; CDR3aa: CASSPIAGPPASTYEQYF
d_gene: .; abundance: few; j_gene: TRBJ2-2; v_gene: TRBV7-7; CDR3nt: TGTGCTAGCAGCTTATTCAGTTCGAACACCGGGGAGCTGTTTTTT; CDR3aa: CASSLFSSNTGELFF
d_gene: .; abundance: .; j_gene: TRBJ1-3; v_gene: TRBV2; CDR3nt: TGTGCCAGCAGTGAAGAGGGTGACAGCACCATATATTTT; CDR3aa: CASSEEGDSTIYF
d_gene: TRBD2; abundance: .; j_gene: TRBJ2-1; v_gene: TRBV20-1; CDR3nt: TGCAGTGCAGCGGGACTAGCAGGCAATGAGCAGTTCTTC; CDR3aa: CSAAGLAGNEQFF